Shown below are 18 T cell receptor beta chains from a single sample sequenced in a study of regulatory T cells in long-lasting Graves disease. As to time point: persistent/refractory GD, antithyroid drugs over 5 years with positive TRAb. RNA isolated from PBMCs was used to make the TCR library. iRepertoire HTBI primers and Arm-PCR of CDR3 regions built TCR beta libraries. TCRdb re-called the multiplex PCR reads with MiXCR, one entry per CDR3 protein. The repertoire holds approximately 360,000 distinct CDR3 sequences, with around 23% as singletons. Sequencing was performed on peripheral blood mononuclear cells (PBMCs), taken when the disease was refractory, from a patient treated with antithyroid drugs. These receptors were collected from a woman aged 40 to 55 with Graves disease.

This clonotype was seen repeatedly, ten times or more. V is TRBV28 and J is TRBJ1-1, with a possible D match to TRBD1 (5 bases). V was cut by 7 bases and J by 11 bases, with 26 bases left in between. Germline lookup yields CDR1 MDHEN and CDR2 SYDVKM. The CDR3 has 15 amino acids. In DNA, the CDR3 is TGTGCCAGCACTGAGGTGGGACTGAAACCGTCGGCCGCTTTCTTT. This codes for CASTEVGLKPSAAFF. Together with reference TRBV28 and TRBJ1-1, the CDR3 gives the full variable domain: DVKVTQSSRYLVKRTGEKVFLECVQDMDHENMFWYRQDPGLGLRLIYFSYDVKMKEKGDIPEGYSVSREKKERFSLILESASTNQTSMYLCASTEVGLKPSAAFFGQGTRLTVV.

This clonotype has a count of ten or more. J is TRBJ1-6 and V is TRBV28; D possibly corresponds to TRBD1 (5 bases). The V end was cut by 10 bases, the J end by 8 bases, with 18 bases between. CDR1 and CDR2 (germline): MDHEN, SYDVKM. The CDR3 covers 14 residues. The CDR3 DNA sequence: TGTGCCACTTTACCCCCCTGGGGGGATTCACCCCTCCACTTT. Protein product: CATLPPWGDSPLHF.

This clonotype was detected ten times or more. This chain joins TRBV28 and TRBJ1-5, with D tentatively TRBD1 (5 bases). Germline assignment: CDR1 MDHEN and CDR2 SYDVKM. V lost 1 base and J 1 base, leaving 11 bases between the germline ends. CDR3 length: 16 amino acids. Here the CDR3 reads CASSLYPGQSNQPQHF. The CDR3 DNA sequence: TGTGCCAGCAGTTTATACCCAGGGCAGAGCAATCAGCCCCAGCATTTT.

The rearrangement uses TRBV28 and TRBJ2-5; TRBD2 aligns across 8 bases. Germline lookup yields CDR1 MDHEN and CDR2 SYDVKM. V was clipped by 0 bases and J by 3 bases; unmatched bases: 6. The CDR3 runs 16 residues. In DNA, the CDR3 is TGTGCCAGCAGTTTATGGGGGCGAGCGGGGGAAGAGACCCAGTACTTC. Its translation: CASSLWGRAGEETQYF. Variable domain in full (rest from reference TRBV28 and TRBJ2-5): DVKVTQSSRYLVKRTGEKVFLECVQDMDHENMFWYRQDPGLGLRLIYFSYDVKMKEKGDIPEGYSVSREKKERFSLILESASTNQTSMYLCASSLWGRAGEETQYFGPGTRLLVL.

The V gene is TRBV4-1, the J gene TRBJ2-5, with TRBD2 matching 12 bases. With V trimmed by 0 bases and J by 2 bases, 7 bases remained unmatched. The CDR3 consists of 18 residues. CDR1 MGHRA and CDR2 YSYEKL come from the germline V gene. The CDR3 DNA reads TGCGCCAGCAGCCAAGATAGGCTAGCGGGAGGGATACAAGAGACCCAGTACTTC. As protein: CASSQDRLAGGIQETQYF.

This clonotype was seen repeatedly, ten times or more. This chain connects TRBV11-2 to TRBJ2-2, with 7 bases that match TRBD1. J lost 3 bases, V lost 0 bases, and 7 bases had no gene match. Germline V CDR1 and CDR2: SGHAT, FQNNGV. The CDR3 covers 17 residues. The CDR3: CASSLDPKGADTGELFF. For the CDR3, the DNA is TGTGCCAGCAGCTTAGATCCGAAGGGGGCCGACACCGGGGAGCTGTTTTTT.

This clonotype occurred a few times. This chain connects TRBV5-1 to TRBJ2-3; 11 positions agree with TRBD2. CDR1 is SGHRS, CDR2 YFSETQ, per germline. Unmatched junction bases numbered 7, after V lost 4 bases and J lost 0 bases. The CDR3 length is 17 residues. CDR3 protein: CASSRRSGRGSTDTQYF. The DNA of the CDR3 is TGCGCCAGCAGCCGCCGTAGCGGGAGGGGGAGCACAGATACGCAGTATTTT.

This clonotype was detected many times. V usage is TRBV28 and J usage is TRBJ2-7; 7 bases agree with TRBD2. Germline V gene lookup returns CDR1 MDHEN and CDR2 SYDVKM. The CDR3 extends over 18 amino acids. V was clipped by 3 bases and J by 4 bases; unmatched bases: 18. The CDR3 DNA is TGTGCCAGCAGTTTTCCTTCGTCGGTCGGCGGGAGCAAATACGAGCAGTACTTC. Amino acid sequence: CASSFPSSVGGSKYEQYF.

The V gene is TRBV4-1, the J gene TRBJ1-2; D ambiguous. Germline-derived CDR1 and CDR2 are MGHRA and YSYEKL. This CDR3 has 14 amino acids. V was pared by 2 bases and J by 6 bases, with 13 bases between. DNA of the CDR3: TGCGCCAGCAGCCAATCCCGGGCGTCGGATGGCTACACCTTC. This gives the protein CASSQSRASDGYTF.

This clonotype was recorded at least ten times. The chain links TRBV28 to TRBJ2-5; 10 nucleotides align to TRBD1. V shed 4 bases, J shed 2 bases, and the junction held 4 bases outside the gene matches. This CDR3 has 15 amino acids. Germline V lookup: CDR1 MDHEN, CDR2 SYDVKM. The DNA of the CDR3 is TGTGCCAGCAGTTCGACAGGGGGCAGACAAGAGACCCAGTACTTC. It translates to CASSSTGGRQETQYF.

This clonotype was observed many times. The CDR3 DNA reads TGTGCCAGCAGCTTAGTCTCCTACGAGCAGTACTTC. Protein: CASSLVSYEQYF. The V and J genes are TRBV11-2 and TRBJ2-7; D is uncertain. The CDR3 covers 12 residues. The V end lost 1 base, the J end lost 0 bases, and 1 base lay between the germline ends. CDR1 is SGHAT and CDR2 is FQNNGV in the germline V gene.

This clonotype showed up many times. The chain's CDR3 is CASSLGPGHTYEQYF. The CDR3 DNA follows: TGTGCCAGCAGCTTAGGTCCGGGACACACCTACGAGCAGTACTTC. The J gene is TRBJ2-7, the V gene TRBV11-2; perhaps TRBD1 as D (6 bases). Looked up from germline, CDR1 is SGHAT and CDR2 is FQNNGV. Trimming took 1 base from V and 2 from J, leaving 12 bases between them. CDR3 length: 15 amino acids.

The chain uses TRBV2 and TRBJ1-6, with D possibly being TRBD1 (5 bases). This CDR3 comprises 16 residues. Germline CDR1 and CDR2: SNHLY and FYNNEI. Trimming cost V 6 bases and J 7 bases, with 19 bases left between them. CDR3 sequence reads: CASRASDGGGNSPLHF. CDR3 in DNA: TGTGCCAGCAGAGCCTCCGACGGGGGAGGCAATTCACCCCTCCACTTT.

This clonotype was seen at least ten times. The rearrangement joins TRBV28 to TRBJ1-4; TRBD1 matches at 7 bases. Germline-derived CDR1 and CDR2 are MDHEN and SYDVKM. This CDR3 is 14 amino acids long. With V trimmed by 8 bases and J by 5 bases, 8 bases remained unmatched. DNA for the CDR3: TGTGCCAGCTCATCGCAACAGGGGAATGAAAAACTGTTTTTT. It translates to CASSSQQGNEKLFF.

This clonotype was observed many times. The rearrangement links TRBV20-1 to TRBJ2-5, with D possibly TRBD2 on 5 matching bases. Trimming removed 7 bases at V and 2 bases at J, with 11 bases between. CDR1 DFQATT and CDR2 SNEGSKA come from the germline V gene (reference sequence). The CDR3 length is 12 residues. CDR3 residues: CSGRLLQETQYF. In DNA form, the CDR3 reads TGCAGTGGAAGACTACTACAAGAGACCCAGTACTTC.

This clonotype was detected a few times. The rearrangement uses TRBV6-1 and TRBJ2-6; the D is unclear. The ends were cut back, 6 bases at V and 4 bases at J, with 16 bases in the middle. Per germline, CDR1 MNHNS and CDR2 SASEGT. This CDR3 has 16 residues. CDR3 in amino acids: CASSHAGVAGANVLTF. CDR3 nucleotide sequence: TGTGCCAGCAGCCACGCTGGGGTTGCCGGGGCCAACGTCCTGACTTTC.

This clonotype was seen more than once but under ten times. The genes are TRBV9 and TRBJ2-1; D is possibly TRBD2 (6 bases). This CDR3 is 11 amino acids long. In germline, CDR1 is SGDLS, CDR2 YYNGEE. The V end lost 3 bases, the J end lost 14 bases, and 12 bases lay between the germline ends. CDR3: CASSEPGLKFF. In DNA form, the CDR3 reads TGTGCCAGCAGCGAGCCGGGACTTAAGTTCTTC.

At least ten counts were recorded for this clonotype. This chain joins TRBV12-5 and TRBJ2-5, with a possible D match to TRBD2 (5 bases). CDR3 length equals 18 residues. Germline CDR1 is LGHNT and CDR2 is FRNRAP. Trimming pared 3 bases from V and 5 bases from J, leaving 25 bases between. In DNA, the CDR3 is TGTGCTAGTGGTTTTAGTCTCAGCAAGGACCCTCAGCGGGAGACCCAGTACTTC. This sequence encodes CASGFSLSKDPQRETQYF.